What follows are 25 T cell receptor beta chains derived from one specimen sequenced in a study of cytomegalovirus exposure and HLA in healthy donors. The PCR used 60 Vbeta and 13 Jbeta primers. Only in-frame clones appear in the TCRdb table, and some are missing; sequencing was by immunoSEQ multiplex PCR. This sample has under 150,000 clones, with around 70% found just once. Material: PBMCs. All receptors derive from an older woman in good health and CMV-seropositive.

This clone was counted only a few times. The genes are TRBV10-3 and TRBJ2-3; 8 nucleotides agree with TRBD1. The CDR3 has 16 residues. Germline V gene sequence: CDR1 ENHRY, CDR2 SYGVKD. Germline trimming cut 0 bases from V and 2 bases from J; bases unmatched to any gene: 4. CDR3: CAISESGRGPTDTQYF. The CDR3 DNA reads TGTGCCATCAGTGAGTCTGGCAGGGGGCCCACAGATACGCAGTATTTT.

The chain employs TRBV6-6 and TRBJ1-2, with no clear D. The V and J ends lost 7 bases and 8 bases respectively, with 14 bases between them. Per the germline V gene, CDR1 is MNHNY and CDR2 is SVGAGI (reference sequence). This CDR3 contains 12 residues. CDR3 in DNA: TGTGCCAGCACCTGGGAGGTCGAAGGCTACACCTTC. Amino acids: CASTWEVEGYTF.

V gene TRBV6-4 combines with J gene TRBJ1-6, with TRBD1 as a possible D gene (6 bases). Germline assignment: CDR1 MRHNA and CDR2 SNTAGT. V was shortened by 6 bases and J by 14 bases, with 14 bases between the two germline ends. The CDR3 runs 12 residues. CDR3 nucleotide sequence: TGTGCCAGCAGGGGGGAGGGGGTGGCCCTCCACTTT. Translating it yields CASRGEGVALHF.

CDR3 loop: CATQGQGADEQYF. CDR3 DNA: TGTGCCACCCAGGGACAGGGGGCTGATGAGCAGTACTTC. The chain recombines TRBV18 with TRBJ2-7, with TRBD1 identical over 12 bases. The CDR3 is 13 residues long. V trimming: 10 bases; J trimming: 7 bases; junction bases outside the gene matches: 8. In germline, CDR1 is KGHSH, CDR2 LQKENI. Looking up the rest from reference TRBV18 and TRBJ2-7 gives the full variable domain: NAGVMQNPRHLVRRRGQEARLRCSPMKGHSHVYWYRQLPEEGLKFMVYLQKENIIDESGMPKERFSAEFPKEGPSILRIQQVVRGDSAAYFCATQGQGADEQYFGPGTRLTVT.

This clone came up a few times. The chain couples TRBV6-5 to TRBJ1-5, with 7 bases aligning to TRBD1. Germline V lookup: CDR1 MNHEY, CDR2 SVGAGI. J gave up 7 bases and V 5 bases, and 8 bases lay outside the gene matches. The CDR3 totals 14 residues. The CDR3 coding sequence is TGTGCCAGCAGTCTAACAGGGGTCGGGCAGCCCCAGCATTTT. This translates into CASSLTGVGQPQHF.

The chain combines TRBV5-1 with TRBJ2-7, with 7 bases identical to TRBD2. The CDR3 consists of 13 residues. The germline V gene has CDR1 SGHRS and CDR2 YFSETQ. J was trimmed by 6 bases and V by 0 bases; bases with no gene match: 3. The CDR3 nucleotides read TGCGCCAGCAGCTTGGATTCGGGAGGCGAGCAGTACTTC. Translating it yields CASSLDSGGEQYF.

The rearrangement uses TRBV5-1 and TRBJ1-4; tentative D call: TRBD1 (6 bases). V lost 1 base, J lost 7 bases, and 11 bases lay in between. This CDR3 has 14 amino acids. Germline V gene data show CDR1 as SGHRS and CDR2 as YFSETQ. For the CDR3, the DNA is TGCGCCAGCAGCTTGACGGGAGGGGGTGAAAAACTGTTTTTT. This codes for CASSLTGGGEKLFF.

Details on this clone: At one of its ends the junction is not consistent with the germline gene, which may arise from a read error. The chain recombines TRBV7-9 with TRBJ1-1, with D unresolved. The CDR3 is made up of 12 amino acids. From germline, CDR1 is SEHNR and CDR2 FQNEAQ (reference sequence). The CDR3 nucleotides read TGTTCCAGCGCCCCCGGGAGGACTGAAGCTTTCTTT. Its protein product is CSSAPGRTEAFF.

To note about this clone: Compared with germline, one end of the junction differs, possibly owing to a read error. This specimen includes other DNA sequences encoding the same CDR3. The chain uses TRBV19 and TRBJ1-1; D not certain. The germline V gene encodes CDR1 LNHDA and CDR2 SQIVND (reference sequence). The CDR3 runs to 10 residues. In DNA, the CDR3 is TGTGCCAGTAGTCACACCGAAGCTTTCTTT. This encodes CASSHTEAFF.

The V call is TRBV9, the J call TRBJ1-4; D unresolved. The CDR3 is made up of 16 amino acids. CDR1 and CDR2 from the germline V gene are SGDLS and YYNGEE. V lost 0 bases to trimming and J lost 0 bases, with 9 bases between them. The CDR3 sequence: CASSVAQVTTNEKLFF. DNA of the CDR3: TGTGCCAGCAGCGTAGCCCAGGTTACAACTAATGAAAAACTGTTTTTT.

The rearrangement links TRBV2 to TRBJ1-5, with D uncertain. The germline V gene has CDR1 SNHLY and CDR2 FYNNEI. The CDR3 contains 19 residues. V was pared by 6 bases and J by 2 bases, with 26 bases between. As DNA, the CDR3 is TGTGCCAGCAGAGCCGGAGGGCGGGGAAATCGTTTTGGCAATCAGCCCCAGCATTTT. It is translated as CASRAGGRGNRFGNQPQHF.

The chain has TRBV5-1 and TRBJ1-5, with unresolved D. With 0 bases removed from V and 1 base from J, the gap between germline ends came to 8 bases. The germline CDR1 and CDR2 sequences are SGHRS and YFSETQ. There are 15 residues in the CDR3. The DNA of the CDR3 is TGCGCCAGCAGCTTGGAGCCCAGGAGCAATCAGCCCCAGCATTTT. Its translation is CASSLEPRSNQPQHF.

This clone has just a few counts. The rearrangement joins TRBV5-1 to TRBJ2-7; D is perhaps TRBD1 (6 bases). The CDR3 is made up of 12 amino acids. V shed 7 bases and J shed 0 bases, with 8 bases lying between them. Per germline, CDR1 SGHRS and CDR2 YFSETQ. The chain's CDR3 is CASQGTSYEQYF. The CDR3 DNA sequence: TGCGCCAGCCAGGGGACCTCCTACGAGCAGTACTTC.

V and J are TRBV10-2 and TRBJ1-1; maybe TRBD1 (5 bases). The V end was cut by 0 bases, the J end by 2 bases, with 16 bases between. The CDR3 sequence is 17 residues long. The germline V gene encodes CDR1 WSHSY and CDR2 SAAADI. CDR3 region: CASSESTRQFHNTEAFF. The CDR3 DNA follows: TGCGCCAGCAGTGAGTCGACTCGACAGTTCCATAACACTGAAGCTTTCTTT.

With respect to this clone: This CDR3 is also generated by other DNA sequences in the sample. This chain connects TRBV18 to TRBJ2-7; 10 bases agree with TRBD1. Trimming took 2 bases from V and 2 from J; bases not matched to a gene: 0. Germline V gene lookup returns CDR1 KGHSH and CDR2 LQKENI. This CDR3 region has 14 residues. CDR3 residues: CASSPGTGAYEQYF. The CDR3 region has the DNA TGTGCCAGCTCACCAGGGACAGGGGCCTACGAGCAGTACTTC.

This rearrangement joins TRBV9 to TRBJ1-1; TRBD1 matches 7 bases. The germline gives CDR1 SGDLS, CDR2 YYNGEE. The CDR3 length is 14 residues. V gave up 6 bases and J gave up 4 bases; unmatched junction bases: 9. The CDR3 protein is CASTRTGIPTEAFF. CDR3 sequence (DNA): TGTGCCAGCACTCGGACAGGAATCCCCACTGAAGCTTTCTTT.

The V gene is TRBV20-1, the J gene TRBJ2-7, with TRBD1 identical over 7 bases. Germline V gives CDR1 DFQATT, CDR2 SNEGSKA (reference sequence). Unmatched junction bases numbered 4, after V lost 6 bases and J lost 5 bases. This CDR3 contains 11 residues. The CDR3 DNA follows: TGCAGTGCACAACAGGGGAACGAGCAGTACTTC. Translating it yields CSAQQGNEQYF.

The V call is TRBV15, the J call TRBJ1-5, with a tentative D call TRBD1 (5 bases). CDR1 and CDR2 from the germline V gene are LNHNV and YYDKDF (reference sequence). The CDR3 is made up of 15 amino acids. V lost 6 bases to trimming and J lost 0 bases, with 12 bases between them. The CDR3: CATSRQRYSNQPQHF. The CDR3 bases are TGTGCCACCAGTAGACAGCGCTATAGCAATCAGCCCCAGCATTTT.

The chain combines TRBV9 with TRBJ2-5, with D possibly TRBD1 on 6 matching bases. CDR3 length equals 15 residues. Germline V gene sequence: CDR1 SGDLS, CDR2 YYNGEE. V shed 3 bases and J shed 5 bases, with 17 bases lying between them. CDR3 sequence (DNA): TGTGCCAGCAGCGCCACGCAGGGGAGTCGGGAGACCCAGTACTTC. It specifies CASSATQGSRETQYF.

The rearrangement links TRBV10-2 to TRBJ1-1, with 8 bases lining up with TRBD1. Germline V gene data show CDR1 as WSHSY and CDR2 as SAAADI. Trimming at V came to 3 bases and at J to 2 bases, leaving 5 bases not matched to a gene. This CDR3 comprises 15 residues. The CDR3 nucleotides read TGCGCCAGCAGTGAACCAGGACAGGGAAACACTGAAGCTTTCTTT. This sequence encodes CASSEPGQGNTEAFF.

This chain links TRBV6-1 with TRBJ1-5; D possibly corresponds to TRBD1 (6 bases). The CDR3 is made up of 16 amino acids. CDR1 MNHNS and CDR2 SASEGT come from the germline V gene. Trimming shortened V by 0 bases and J by 6 bases, and 15 bases separated the two germline ends. CDR3 sequence reads: CASSEARGAGAQPQHF. The DNA of the CDR3 is TGTGCCAGCAGTGAAGCGCGGGGGGCCGGGGCTCAGCCCCAGCATTTT.

This clone occurred a few times. At one of its ends the junction is not consistent with the germline gene, which may arise from a read error. The rearrangement links TRBV2 to TRBJ2-7; 8 nucleotides agree with TRBD1. In germline, CDR1 is SNHLY, CDR2 FYNNEI. This CDR3 spans 11 amino acids. The CDR3 DNA reads TGTGCCAGCAGAGGACAGGGTAACTGGGGCTTC. Translation gives CASRGQGNWGF.

The gene calls are TRBV5-8 and TRBJ1-6, with 7 bases matching TRBD1. The junction had 10 bases not matched to a gene; V was cut back by 0 bases and J by 7 bases. This CDR3 is built from 17 residues. Germline assignment: CDR1 SGHTS and CDR2 YDEGEE. DNA of the CDR3: TGTGCCAGCAGCTTGGTTGTCAGGGGGTTAACAAATTCACCCCTCCACTTT. Residues: CASSLVVRGLTNSPLHF.

This clone showed up just once. The chain links TRBV7-6 to TRBJ1-2, with 8 bases matching TRBD1. CDR1 is SGHVS, CDR2 FNYEAQ, per germline. V shed 3 bases, J shed 10 bases, and the junction held 16 bases outside the gene matches. This CDR3 region has 16 residues. The DNA of the CDR3 is TGTGCCAGCAGCTTGCGCACCGGGACAGGAGCCGTATCCTACACCTTC. This gives the protein CASSLRTGTGAVSYTF.

This clone was seen just once. This chain joins TRBV5-1 and TRBJ2-1; 7 bases are shared with TRBD2. This CDR3 comprises 15 residues. Germline V gene lookup returns CDR1 SGHRS and CDR2 YFSETQ. V dropped 0 bases and J dropped 4; count of bases not matched to a gene: 4. In DNA, the CDR3 is TGCGCCAGCAGCTTGGAGGCGGGGGATTACAATGAGCAGTTCTTC. It yields the protein CASSLEAGDYNEQFF. Full variable domain (rest looked up from reference TRBV5-1 and TRBJ2-1): KAGVTQTPRYLIKTRGQQVTLSCSPISGHRSVSWYQQTPGQGLQFLFEYFSETQRNKGNFPGRFSGRQFSNSRSEMNVSTLELGDSALYLCASSLEAGDYNEQFFGPGTRLTVL.